This record covers a single TCR beta chain. Its antigen specificity is not known. No much larger clone exists at a distance of one base, and base qualities are not known. The data derive from a study of blood T cell repertoires in COVID-19 (dated by TCRdb to the early 2020s). Broadly, across the study: Collaborator samples came from the United States, Italy and Spain and covered acute and convalescent phases of COVID-19. The material from the prospective study consisted of cDNA or gDNA derived from T cells, B-cell-depleted T cells, or PBMCs. Deeply sampled blood TCRbeta repertoires from subjects exposed to, actively infected with, or recovered from COVID-19 were included in the dataset. The repertoires were made available in a free public database intended to serve as a resource for research on the immune response to SARS-CoV-2. Samples came from the ongoing ImmuneRACE study (first 160 participants) plus 1,254 subjects from 6 global collaborators. The sample metadata nearly always contained a de-identified subject ID, COVID-19 status, age in years and sex. Where available, HLA class I and class II types were obtained from metadata supplied by the sample provider rather than from assay-based typing. Study-wide conclusions, independent of this receptor: How much clinical and demographic metadata was included differed by source and by participant, and the metadata was provided uncurated.

Whole blood was collected in K2EDTA tubes by collaborating institutions according to the institutions' own protocols. Collaborator samples were shipped for TCRbeta analysis as frozen whole blood, isolated PBMCs, or DNA extracted from either sample type. From a lookup of the germline V gene (reference sequence), CDR1 and CDR2 are LNHDA and SQIVND. Its CDR3 holds 14 amino acids, cysteine through phenylalanine. The retained sequence is limited to the CDR3, 42 bases, with the frame set at the first base. V loses 5 bases of germline sequence and J loses 6 bases, and the interval between the two ends is 17 bases. TCRbeta CDR3 regions were amplified from genomic DNA using the immunoSEQ Assay, a bias-controlled multiplex PCR. From the authors' description of their analysis: Nucleated cell counts per sample were estimated from amplification of reference gene primers within the assay. To quantify the absolute abundance of each unique TCRbeta CDR3 rearrangement, sequence reads were collapsed and filtered. For each sample, productive Simpson clonality was calculated as the square root of Simpson's diversity index over productive rearrangements. Not all clones reach the TCRdb copy of this immuneACCESS table, which keeps in-frame sequences only. Checked studies attribute under half of the gap to unresolved V genes and leave the rest unexplained. Clonal size and the V and J genes are those of that table, whereas D and trimming came from the DNA. The sample yields around 50,000 clones; 75% to 85% were counted once. The top ten constitute 7% to 7.5% of the sample.

This TCR was sampled from a middle-aged man with acute or convalescent COVID-19. What was sequenced was peripheral blood. The chain was built from TRBV19 and TRBJ2-7; TRBD2 could be the D gene, as 7 bases match. The DNA sequence follows: TGTGCCAGTAGTCCCTCGGGGCGGGGGCTCGAGCAGTACTTC. Protein translation: CASSPSGRGLEQYF.